This T cell receptor (beta chain) was captured by sequencing in a study of blood T cell repertoires in COVID-19. Measured with immunoSEQ multiplex PCR; TCRdb has only the in-frame clones, and not every one. Of about 170,000 clones in the sample, 85% to 95% were seen once. Input material: peripheral blood. The receptor was isolated from a man over 45 with acute or convalescent COVID-19.

This CDR3 reads CASSLAGVNEQYF. The CDR3 DNA is TGTGCCAGCAGCTTAGCGGGAGTTAACGAGCAGTACTTC. This chain uses TRBV11-2 with TRBJ2-7; TRBD2 is a possible D gene (6 bases). Trimming left V 1 base short and J 5 bases short, with 9 bases between. Germline V gives CDR1 SGHAT, CDR2 FQNNGV. This CDR3 is built from 13 residues.